The source of this T cell receptor (beta chain) is a study of control samples from healthy donors and cancer patients. After removal of 4 bases from V and 11 bases from J, the junction contained 13 bases not matched to a gene. This CDR3 region has 15 residues. Germline CDR1 SGHRS, CDR2 YFSETQ. Clones were sequenced by immunoSEQ multiplex PCR, and TCRdb holds only the in-frame ones, with some missing. The table shows more than 95,000 clones, with roughly 91% occurring only once. Only one count was recorded for this clone. The receptor comes from a man in his forties in good health. The sample comprised blood. The gene calls are TRBV5-1 and TRBJ2-4; 9 bases are a match to TRBD1. CDR3 loop: CASSLNDRGAQVQYF. Here the CDR3 DNA reads TGCGCCAGCAGCCTGAACGACAGGGGGGCCCAGGTTCAGTACTTC. Variable domain in full (rest from reference TRBV5-1 and TRBJ2-4): KAGVTQTPRYLIKTRGQQVTLSCSPISGHRSVSWYQQTPGQGLQFLFEYFSETQRNKGNFPGRFSGRQFSNSRSEMNVSTLELGDSALYLCASSLNDRGAQVQYFGAGTRLSVL.